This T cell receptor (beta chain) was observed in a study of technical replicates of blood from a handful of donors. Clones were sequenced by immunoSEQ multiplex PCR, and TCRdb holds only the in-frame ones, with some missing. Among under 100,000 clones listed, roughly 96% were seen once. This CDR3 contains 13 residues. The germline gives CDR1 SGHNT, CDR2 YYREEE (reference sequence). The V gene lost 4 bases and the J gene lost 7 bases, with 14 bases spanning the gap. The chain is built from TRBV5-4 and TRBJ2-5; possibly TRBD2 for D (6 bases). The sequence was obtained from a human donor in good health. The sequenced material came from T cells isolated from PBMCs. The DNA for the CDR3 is TGTGCCAGCAGCCGGACGGGGGTAGGGACCCAGTACTTC. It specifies CASSRTGVGTQYF.